Each of the 26 T cell receptor beta chains below was sequenced from the same sample in a study of cytomegalovirus exposure and HLA in healthy donors. With 60 Vbeta and 13 Jbeta primers, the PCR was carried out. The assay was immunoSEQ multiplex PCR, and TCRdb's table has in-frame clones only and misses some. The top ten hold under 20% of the sample, which has 75,000 to 100,000 clones, 76% seen once. Sequenced input: PBMCs. The receptors derive from a woman aged 55-69 years in good health and CMV-seropositive.

J is TRBJ1-3 and V is TRBV9; D is possibly TRBD1 (5 bases). This CDR3 region has 16 residues. Germline V CDR1 and CDR2: SGDLS, YYNGEE. V dropped 4 bases and J dropped 0 bases, with 14 bases sitting between them. As DNA, the CDR3 is TGTGCCAGCAGCACCACCTCAGGGAACTCTGGAAACACCATATATTTT. It specifies CASSTTSGNSGNTIYF.

The chain employs TRBV19 and TRBJ1-6; 7 bases line up with TRBD1. V gave up 4 bases and J gave up 10 bases; unmatched junction bases: 4. This CDR3 region has 13 residues. Germline V gene lookup returns CDR1 LNHDA and CDR2 SQIVND (reference sequence). DNA for the CDR3: TGTGCCAGTAGTACGTCAGGGGGGTCACCCCTCCACTTT. Protein product: CASSTSGGSPLHF.

V gene TRBV10-3 combines with J gene TRBJ1-1; 8 bases map to TRBD1. Trimming at V came to 4 bases and at J to 0 bases, leaving 7 bases not matched to a gene. CDR3 length equals 16 residues. Germline CDR1 reads ENHRY; CDR2 reads SYGVKD. The CDR3 nucleotides are TGTGCCATCAGTGGCACAGGGGGGAGGATGAACACTGAAGCTTTCTTT. Amino acid sequence: CAISGTGGRMNTEAFF.

This chain links TRBV18 with TRBJ2-6; D perhaps matches TRBD1 (5 bases). This CDR3 has 20 residues. The V end was cut by 0 bases, the J end by 0 bases, with 18 bases between. CDR1 and CDR2 (germline): KGHSH, LQKENI. CDR3 nucleotide sequence: TGTGCCAGCTCACCACCGGCAGGGCGGAGAATTAGCTCTGGGGCCAACGTCCTGACTTTC. Translated: CASSPPAGRRISSGANVLTF.

The CDR3 bases are TGTGCCAGCAGCCCACGACAGGCACGGGGCGAGCAGTACTTC. Translating gives CASSPRQARGEQYF. The chain couples TRBV7-2 to TRBJ2-7; perhaps TRBD1 as D (6 bases). This CDR3 region has 14 residues. The germline V gene encodes CDR1 SGHTA and CDR2 FQGNSA. V was pared by 5 bases and J by 6 bases, with 17 bases between.

V usage is TRBV28 and J usage is TRBJ2-3, with D possibly TRBD2 on 7 matching bases. V shed 9 bases and J shed 8 bases, with 15 bases lying between them. There are 12 residues in the CDR3. In germline, CDR1 is MDHEN, CDR2 SYDVKM. CDR3 amino acids: CASSGGGATQYF. CDR3 nucleotide sequence: TGTGCCAGTAGCGGCGGGGGCGCTACGCAGTATTTT.

The CDR3 loop reads CASSEGTGFEKLFF. The CDR3 nucleotides read TGTGCCAGCAGTGAAGGGACAGGGTTTGAAAAACTGTTTTTT. The rearrangement joins TRBV6-1 to TRBJ1-4; the match to TRBD1 covers 8 bases. This CDR3 contains 14 residues. Germline V gene lookup returns CDR1 MNHNS and CDR2 SASEGT. The V and J ends lost 1 base and 7 bases, in that order; junction bases with no gene match: 2.

V and J are TRBV28 and TRBJ1-4; a weak D match, TRBD1 (6 bases). Germline values: CDR1 MDHEN, CDR2 SYDVKM. The germline V and J ends were trimmed by 7 bases and 6 bases, with 12 bases remaining between them. This CDR3 region has 13 residues. CDR3 coding DNA: TGTGCCAGCAAACAGGGCTTTTATGAAAAACTGTTTTTT. Translation: CASKQGFYEKLFF. Combining the CDR3 with reference TRBV28 and TRBJ1-4 gives the whole variable domain DVKVTQSSRYLVKRTGEKVFLECVQDMDHENMFWYRQDPGLGLRLIYFSYDVKMKEKGDIPEGYSVSREKKERFSLILESASTNQTSMYLCASKQGFYEKLFFGSGTQLSVL.

The CDR3 region is CASSSRVNTGELFF. CDR3 sequence (DNA): TGTGCCAGCAGTTCGAGGGTGAACACCGGGGAGCTGTTTTTT. The gene calls are TRBV27 and TRBJ2-2; D is perhaps TRBD2 (5 bases). The germline V gene encodes CDR1 MNHEY and CDR2 SMNVEV (reference sequence). This CDR3 region has 14 residues. V lost 4 bases, J lost 1 base, and 7 bases lay in between.

The V call is TRBV28, the J call TRBJ1-5; D is perhaps TRBD1 (5 bases). Germline CDR1 reads MDHEN; CDR2 reads SYDVKM. V gave up 5 bases and J gave up 3 bases, with 11 bases separating them. The length of the CDR3 is 14 residues. The DNA of the CDR3 is TGTGCCAGCAGTGGCGGGACGGACAATCAGCCCCAGCATTTT. It translates to CASSGGTDNQPQHF.

V and J are TRBV6-5 and TRBJ2-2; 8 positions agree with TRBD2. Germline V lookup: CDR1 MNHEY, CDR2 SVGAGI. The CDR3 consists of 15 residues. V was clipped by 7 bases and J by 0 bases; unmatched bases: 4. The CDR3 bases are TGTGCCAGCACCCGGACTAGCACGAACACCGGGGAGCTGTTTTTT. Encoded protein: CASTRTSTNTGELFF.

This chain joins TRBV29-1 and TRBJ2-2, with D perhaps matching TRBD1 (6 bases). CDR1 is SQVTM and CDR2 is ANQGSEA in the germline V gene. The CDR3 is made up of 14 amino acids. V lost 3 bases to trimming and J lost 1 base, with 9 bases between them. The CDR3 DNA reads as TGCAGCGTTGATAGGGGACAGAACACCGGGGAGCTGTTTTTT. Protein: CSVDRGQNTGELFF.

The rearrangement links TRBV10-3 to TRBJ2-5; D is ambiguous. The CDR3 has 16 amino acids. Germline-derived CDR1 and CDR2 are ENHRY and SYGVKD. Between the trimmed V and J ends, which lost 3 bases and 5 bases, there was a span of 19 bases. CDR3 DNA sequence: TGTGCCATCAGTGACCTGGGCCCCAGTCAGATGGAGACCCAGTACTTC. Translating gives CAISDLGPSQMETQYF.

The V gene is TRBV2, the J gene TRBJ1-5, with 7 bases that match TRBD1. Germline assignment: CDR1 SNHLY and CDR2 FYNNEI. The V and J ends lost 6 bases and 6 bases, in that order; junction bases with no gene match: 8. The CDR3 has 14 residues. The CDR3 DNA sequence: TGTGCCAGCAGGGGCCAGACAGGGTTTCAGCCCCAGCATTTT. Amino acids: CASRGQTGFQPQHF.

The chain combines TRBV28 with TRBJ1-6; no clear D gene. The germline V gene has CDR1 MDHEN and CDR2 SYDVKM. Trimming left V 5 bases short and J 2 bases short, with 10 bases between. The CDR3 spans 15 residues. Here the CDR3 reads CASSTTDTYNSPLHF. CDR3 sequence (DNA): TGTGCCAGCAGTACGACCGACACCTATAATTCACCCCTCCACTTT. Looking up the rest from reference TRBV28 and TRBJ1-6 gives the full variable domain: DVKVTQSSRYLVKRTGEKVFLECVQDMDHENMFWYRQDPGLGLRLIYFSYDVKMKEKGDIPEGYSVSREKKERFSLILESASTNQTSMYLCASSTTDTYNSPLHFGNGTRLTVT.

CDR3 bases: TGTGCCAGCAGCGTAGCAGGGGTTTCGGGAAACACCATATATTTT. This encodes CASSVAGVSGNTIYF. This chain joins TRBV5-6 and TRBJ1-3, with a weak D call TRBD1 (6 bases). With 4 bases removed from V and 4 bases from J, the gap between germline ends came to 15 bases. From germline, CDR1 is SGHDT and CDR2 YYEEEE. The CDR3 contains 15 residues.

The rearrangement links TRBV19 to TRBJ1-2; no definite D call. The germline CDR1 and CDR2 sequences are LNHDA and SQIVND (reference sequence). The V end was cut by 4 bases, the J end by 2 bases, with 8 bases between. The CDR3 sequence is 13 residues long. CDR3 in amino acids: CASSTKLNYGYTF. Written as DNA, the CDR3 is TGTGCCAGTAGTACGAAGCTCAACTATGGCTACACCTTC.

This clone was seen only a few times. This chain uses TRBV6-6 with TRBJ2-1; 9 bases align to TRBD2. The CDR3 length is 15 residues. CDR1 and CDR2 (germline): MNHNY, SVGAGI (reference sequence). Unmatched junction bases numbered 9, after V lost 6 bases and J lost 6 bases. CDR3 sequence reads: CASRPGLAELNEQFF. The CDR3 DNA sequence: TGTGCCAGCAGACCGGGACTAGCAGAACTCAATGAGCAGTTCTTC.

The chain uses TRBV19 and TRBJ2-7, with D perhaps TRBD2 (5 bases). V lost 5 bases and J lost 3, with 11 bases in between. The CDR3 runs to 13 residues. Germline V gene sequence: CDR1 LNHDA, CDR2 SQIVND (reference sequence). CDR3: CASSASGIYEQYF. In DNA form, the CDR3 reads TGTGCCAGTAGTGCGTCGGGAATCTACGAGCAGTACTTC. The full variable domain, completed using reference TRBV19 and TRBJ2-7, is DGGITQSPKYLFRKEGQNVTLSCEQNLNHDAMYWYRQDPGQGLRLIYYSQIVNDFQKGDIAEGYSVSREKKESFPLTVTSAQKNPTAFYLCASSASGIYEQYFGPGTRLTVT.

The chain carries TRBV7-9 and TRBJ2-7, with 8 bases that match TRBD2. Germline lookup yields CDR1 SEHNR and CDR2 FQNEAQ (reference sequence). There are 16 residues in the CDR3. The V segment lost 1 base and the J segment 3 bases; nucleotides outside the gene matches: 8. Written as DNA, the CDR3 is TGTGCCAGCAGCTTAGTTGGGCTAGCGGGCTTCTACGAGCAGTACTTC. It codes for CASSLVGLAGFYEQYF.

The genes are TRBV19 and TRBJ1-1, with a tentative D call TRBD1 (6 bases). Germline values: CDR1 LNHDA, CDR2 SQIVND (reference sequence). V lost 7 bases and J lost 1, with 13 bases in between. The CDR3 consists of 14 residues. In DNA, the CDR3 is TGTGCCAGTAACCTGGACAGCCCGAACACTGAAGCTTTCTTT. Its translation is CASNLDSPNTEAFF.

The rearrangement links TRBV7-6 to TRBJ2-7; 10 nucleotides match TRBD2. With V trimmed by 1 base and J by 0 bases, 6 bases remained unmatched. The V gene's germline CDR1 is SGHVS and CDR2 FNYEAQ. The CDR3 contains 17 residues. The CDR3 coding sequence is TGTGCCAGCAGCTTAGGTTCTCTAGCGGGAGCCTCCTACGAGCAGTACTTC. This encodes CASSLGSLAGASYEQYF.

On this clone: Germline is not matched at one junction end, which may reflect a read error. The chain employs TRBV30 and TRBJ2-5; 14 bases fit TRBD2. Germline loops: CDR1 GTSNPN, CDR2 SVGIG (reference sequence). The length of the CDR3 is 13 residues. As DNA, the CDR3 is TGCGCCTGGAGGGTAGGACTAGCGGGAGGAAAGTACTTC. Translated: CAWRVGLAGGKYF.

V and J are TRBV29-1 and TRBJ2-7; 11 nucleotides agree with TRBD2. Germline V gene data show CDR1 as SQVTM and CDR2 as ANQGSEA. This CDR3 has 13 amino acids. J lost 4 bases, V lost 2 bases, and 1 base had no gene match. The CDR3 sequence: CSVETSGRYEQYF. CDR3 coding DNA: TGCAGCGTTGAAACTAGCGGGAGATACGAGCAGTACTTC.

The chain joins TRBV25-1 to TRBJ2-5, with D possibly being TRBD1 (6 bases). The CDR3 is 13 amino acids. Germline assignment: CDR1 MGHDK and CDR2 SYGVNS. Trimming pared 7 bases from V and 9 bases from J, leaving 18 bases between. CDR3 nucleotides: TGTGCCAGCAAGACAGGCGGTCGTGGGGCCCAGTACTTC. Its protein product is CASKTGGRGAQYF. Based on the CDR3 plus reference TRBV25-1 and TRBJ2-5, the full variable domain is EADIYQTPRYLVIGTGKKITLECSQTMGHDKMYWYQQDPGMELHLIHYSYGVNSTEKGDLSSESTVSRIRTEHFPLTLESARPSHTSQYLCASKTGGRGAQYFGPGTRLLVL.

The rearrangement joins TRBV6-5 to TRBJ2-3, with no clear D. The V end lost 0 bases, the J end lost 6 bases, and 7 bases lay between the germline ends. CDR3 length: 13 residues. The germline gives CDR1 MNHEY, CDR2 SVGAGI. The CDR3 protein is CASSYSSVDTQYF. CDR3 DNA sequence: TGTGCCAGCAGTTACTCATCTGTTGATACGCAGTATTTT.